What follows are 7 T cell receptor beta chains derived from one specimen sequenced in a study of cytomegalovirus exposure and HLA in healthy donors. It was with 60 Vbeta and 13 Jbeta primers that the PCR ran. The repertoire was sequenced with immunoSEQ multiplex PCR; TCRdb's copy has only in-frame clones and lacks some. The sample records 75,000 to 100,000 clones, about 70% being singletons. Source material: PBMCs. The receptors were gathered from a female donor in good health and CMV-seronegative.

The chain carries TRBV29-1 and TRBJ1-4; 8 nucleotides match TRBD1. There are 12 residues in the CDR3. CDR1 is SQVTM, CDR2 ANQGSEA, per germline. J was trimmed by 8 bases and V by 6 bases; bases with no gene match: 5. CDR3 protein: CSVRTGTEKLFF. CDR3 coding DNA: TGCAGCGTACGGACAGGGACCGAAAAACTGTTTTTT.

This clone was detected a few times. The chain employs TRBV5-4 and TRBJ2-1, with 11 nucleotides matching TRBD2. This CDR3 region has 15 residues. The germline CDR1 and CDR2 sequences are SGHNT and YYREEE (reference sequence). The ends lost 0 bases at V and 10 bases at J; junction bases unmatched: 6. For the CDR3, the DNA is TGTGCCAGCAGCTTGGACACTAGCGGGGGTCAGGAGCAGTTCTTC. Its translation: CASSLDTSGGQEQFF.

The rearrangement links TRBV9 to TRBJ2-1; 8 bases line up with TRBD1. CDR1 is SGDLS and CDR2 is YYNGEE in the germline V gene. This CDR3 region has 15 residues. Losses at the gene ends were 3 bases for V and 3 bases for J; bases not matched to a gene: 5. The CDR3 here is CASSAAGGFYNEQFF. CDR3 sequence (DNA): TGTGCCAGCAGCGCTGCAGGGGGCTTCTACAATGAGCAGTTCTTC.

The chain recombines TRBV10-3 with TRBJ1-4, with 9 bases fitting TRBD1. V was pared by 2 bases and J by 0 bases, with 4 bases of the junction left unmatched. Germline CDR1 is ENHRY and CDR2 is SYGVKD. The CDR3 extends over 17 amino acids. CDR3 DNA: TGTGCCATCAGTGAGACGGGACAGGGAGCAACTAATGAAAAACTGTTTTTT. This translates into CAISETGQGATNEKLFF.

This chain links TRBV19 with TRBJ1-1, with 12 bases that match TRBD1. This CDR3 has 14 amino acids. The trim removed 3 bases at V and 5 bases at J, leaving 1 base unmatched. Per the germline V gene, CDR1 is LNHDA and CDR2 is SQIVND (reference sequence). The CDR3 loop is CASSMGQGATEAFF. The DNA of the CDR3 is TGTGCCAGTAGTATGGGACAGGGGGCTACTGAAGCTTTCTTT.

This clone was recorded a few times. This rearrangement joins TRBV7-3 to TRBJ1-1; 12 positions agree with TRBD1. With V trimmed by 5 bases and J by 7 bases, 8 bases remained unmatched. Looked up from germline, CDR1 is SGHTA and CDR2 is FQGTGA. This CDR3 comprises 15 residues. CDR3 sequence reads: CASSPGTGGGGEAFF. DNA for the CDR3: TGTGCCAGCAGCCCCGGGACAGGGGGCGGGGGTGAAGCTTTCTTT.

This chain joins TRBV30 and TRBJ2-7, with 9 nucleotides matching TRBD1. Losses at the gene ends were 4 bases for V and 6 bases for J; bases not matched to a gene: 7. This CDR3 comprises 13 residues. The germline gives CDR1 GTSNPN, CDR2 SVGIG (reference sequence). CDR3 nucleotide sequence: TGTGCCTGGAAACGGGACAGGGCCCCCGAGCAGTACTTC. It is translated as CAWKRDRAPEQYF.